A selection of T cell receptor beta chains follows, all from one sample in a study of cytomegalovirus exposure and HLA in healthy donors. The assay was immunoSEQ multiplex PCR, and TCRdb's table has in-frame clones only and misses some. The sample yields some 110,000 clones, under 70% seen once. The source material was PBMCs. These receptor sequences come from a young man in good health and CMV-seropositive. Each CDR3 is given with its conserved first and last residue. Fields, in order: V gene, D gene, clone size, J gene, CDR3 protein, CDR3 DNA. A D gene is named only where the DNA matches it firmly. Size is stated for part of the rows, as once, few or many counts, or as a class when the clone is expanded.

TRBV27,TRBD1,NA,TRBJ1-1,CASSLRSAGGTEAFF,TGTGCCAGCAGTTTAAGGTCTGCAGGGGGCACTGAAGCTTTCTTT
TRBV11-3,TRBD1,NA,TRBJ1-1,CASSGGTGARYTEAFF,TGTGCCAGCAGTGGGGGGACAGGTGCTCGATACACTGAAGCTTTCTTT
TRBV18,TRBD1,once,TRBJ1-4,CASSPRGRQGYEFGEKLFF,TGTGCCAGCTCACCTCGAGGACGACAGGGCTATGAGTTCGGGGAAAAACTGTTTTTT
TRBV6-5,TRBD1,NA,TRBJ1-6,CASSYRQGNNSPLHF,TGTGCCAGCAGTTACCGACAGGGTAATAATTCACCCCTCCACTTT
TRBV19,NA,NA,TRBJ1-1,CASSRTRLNTEAFF,TGTGCCAGTAGTAGGACAAGGCTGAACACTGAAGCTTTCTTT
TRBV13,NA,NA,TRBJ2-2,CASSFRLSGELFF,TGTGCCAGCAGCTTCCGTTTGAGCGGGGAGCTGTTTTTT
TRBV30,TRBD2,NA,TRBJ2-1,CAWSSAGGSYNEQFF,TGTGCCTGGAGTTCGGCGGGAGGTTCCTACAATGAGCAGTTCTTC
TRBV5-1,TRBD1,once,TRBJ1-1,CASRLRTGRIPYTEAFF,TGCGCCAGCAGGTTGAGGACAGGGCGAATACCCTACACTGAAGCTTTCTTT
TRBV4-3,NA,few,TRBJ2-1,CASSQGRGSGEQFF,TGCGCCAGCAGCCAAGGCCGAGGTAGCGGTGAGCAGTTCTTC
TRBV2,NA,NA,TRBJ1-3,CASSERQGVSSGNTIYF,TGTGCCAGCAGTGAACGTCAGGGTGTGAGCTCTGGAAACACCATATATTTT
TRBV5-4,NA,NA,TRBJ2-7,CASSKRLGGGKDEQYF,TGTGCCAGCAGCAAAAGACTGGGCGGAGGTAAGGACGAGCAGTACTTC
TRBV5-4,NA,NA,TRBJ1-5,CASSLGPGNQPQHF,TGTGCCAGCAGCTTGGGGCCGGGGAATCAGCCCCAGCATTTT
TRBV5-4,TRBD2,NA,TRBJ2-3,CASSSGLAGTDTQYF,TGTGCCAGCAGCTCGGGACTAGCGGGGACAGATACGCAGTATTTT
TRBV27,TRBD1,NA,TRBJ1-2,CASGQTGGNYGYTF,TGTGCCAGCGGCCAGACAGGGGGGAACTATGGCTACACCTTC
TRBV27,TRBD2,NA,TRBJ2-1,CASSYGRDNEQFF,TGTGCCAGCAGTTACGGGAGGGACAATGAGCAGTTCTTC
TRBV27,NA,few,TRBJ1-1,CASSLGRGDTEAFF,TGTGCCAGCAGTTTAGGCAGGGGAGACACTGAAGCTTTCTTT
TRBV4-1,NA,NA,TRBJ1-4,CASSHYPQGGTNEKLFF,TGCGCCAGCAGCCATTACCCCCAGGGTGGCACTAATGAAAAACTGTTTTTT
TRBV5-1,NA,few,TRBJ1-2,CASTPSPGNYGYTF,TGCGCCAGCACCCCCAGTCCGGGGAACTATGGCTACACCTTC
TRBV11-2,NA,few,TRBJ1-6,CASSLEAGRASPLHF,TGTGCCAGCAGCTTAGAGGCAGGGAGGGCTTCACCCCTCCACTTT
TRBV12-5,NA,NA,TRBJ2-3,CASGLGRGGTDTQYF,TGTGCTAGTGGTTTGGGCCGCGGGGGCACAGATACGCAGTATTTT
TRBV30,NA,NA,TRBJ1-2,CAWSVQGAYGYTF,TGTGCCTGGAGTGTACAAGGGGCCTATGGCTACACCTTC
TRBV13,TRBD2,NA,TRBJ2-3,CASSRDSGDPFSTDTQYF,TGTGCCAGCAGCCGGGATAGCGGGGACCCTTTTAGCACAGATACGCAGTATTTT
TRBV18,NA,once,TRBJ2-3,CASSPPGGKDTQYF,TGTGCCAGCTCACCACCGGGAGGAAAAGATACGCAGTATTTT
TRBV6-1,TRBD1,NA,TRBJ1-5,CATKKRTGSNQPQHF,TGTGCCACCAAGAAAAGGACAGGGAGTAATCAGCCCCAGCATTTT
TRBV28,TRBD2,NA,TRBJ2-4,CASSFSTSGLAKNIQYF,TGTGCCAGCAGTTTCTCTACTAGCGGATTAGCCAAAAACATTCAGTACTTC
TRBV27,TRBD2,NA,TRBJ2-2,CASSKISGRAFRTGELFF,TGTGCCAGCAGTAAGATTAGCGGGAGGGCCTTCAGGACCGGGGAGCTGTTTTTT
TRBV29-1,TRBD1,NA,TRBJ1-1,CSVDRGTLNTEAFF,TGCAGCGTTGACAGGGGGACGCTGAACACTGAAGCTTTCTTT
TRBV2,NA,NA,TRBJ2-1,CASTKGTGLGEQFF,TGTGCCAGCACGAAGGGGACGGGACTGGGTGAGCAGTTCTTC
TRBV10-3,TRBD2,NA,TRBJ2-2,CAISEQASGLGELFF,TGTGCCATCAGTGAGCAAGCTAGCGGGCTAGGGGAGCTGTTTTTT
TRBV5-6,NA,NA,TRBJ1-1,CASSLGGNTEAFF,TGTGCCAGCAGCTTAGGGGGGAACACTGAAGCTTTCTTT
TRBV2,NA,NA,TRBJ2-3,CASSASSGLNTDTQYF,TGTGCCAGCAGTGCAAGTAGCGGACTCAACACAGATACGCAGTATTTT
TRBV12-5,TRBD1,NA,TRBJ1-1,CASGLFATGGISFRQNTEAFF,TGTGCTAGTGGTTTGTTTGCGACAGGGGGAATTAGTTTCCGTCAAAACACTGAAGCTTTCTTT
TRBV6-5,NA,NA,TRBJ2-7,CASSYSRSSIYEQYF,TGTGCCAGCAGTTACTCGAGGTCCTCGATCTACGAGCAGTACTTC
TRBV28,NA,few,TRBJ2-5,CASRRRETQYF,TGTGCCAGCAGGCGCCGGGAGACCCAGTACTTC
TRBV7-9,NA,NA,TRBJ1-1,CASSLGGATNTEAFF,TGTGCCAGCAGCTTAGGCGGGGCGACGAACACTGAAGCTTTCTTT
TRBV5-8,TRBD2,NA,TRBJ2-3,CASSLVGGSGGSQYF,TGTGCCAGCAGCTTGGTAGGCGGGAGTGGGGGATCGCAGTATTTT
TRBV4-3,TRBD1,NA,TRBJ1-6,CASSQEYRGENSPLHF,TGCGCCAGCAGCCAAGAATACAGGGGAGAGAATTCACCCCTCCACTTT
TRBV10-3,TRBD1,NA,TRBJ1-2,CATTGQGIGTF,TGTGCCACGACGGGACAGGGTATCGGCACCTTC
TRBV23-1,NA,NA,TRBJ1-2,CASSQRQGGTYGYTF,TGCGCCAGCAGTCAGAGGCAGGGAGGGACCTATGGCTACACCTTC
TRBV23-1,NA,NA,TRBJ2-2,CASSPLAPSGELFF,TGCGCCAGCAGTCCGCTCGCCCCGAGCGGGGAGCTGTTTTTT
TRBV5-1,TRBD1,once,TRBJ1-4,CASSLGDRDGKLFF,TGCGCCAGCAGCTTAGGGGACAGGGATGGAAAACTGTTTTTT
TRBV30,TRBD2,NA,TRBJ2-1,CAWSPVAGLYNEQFF,TGTGCCTGGAGTCCGGTAGCGGGGCTCTACAATGAGCAGTTCTTC
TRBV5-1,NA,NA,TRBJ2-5,CASSALGRETQYF,TGCGCCAGCAGCGCTCTAGGAAGGGAGACCCAGTACTTC